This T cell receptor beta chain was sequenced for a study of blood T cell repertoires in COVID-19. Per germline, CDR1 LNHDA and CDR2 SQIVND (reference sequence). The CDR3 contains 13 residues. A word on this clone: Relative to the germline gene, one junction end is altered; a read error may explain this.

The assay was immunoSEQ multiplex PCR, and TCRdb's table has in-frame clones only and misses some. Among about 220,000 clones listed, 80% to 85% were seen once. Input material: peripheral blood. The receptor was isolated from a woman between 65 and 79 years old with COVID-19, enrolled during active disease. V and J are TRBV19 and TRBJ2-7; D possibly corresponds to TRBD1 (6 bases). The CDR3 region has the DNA TGTGCCGGTAGTATAGAGGACAGTGTGGAGCAGTACTTC. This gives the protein CAGSIEDSVEQYF.